Listed here are 26 T cell receptor beta chains from one sample, sequenced in a study of blood T cell repertoires in COVID-19. Profiled with immunoSEQ multiplex PCR; TCRdb holds only in-frame clones, not every one. This repertoire shows some 73,000 clones, 70% to 85% found once; its top ten account for 4.1%. Specimen: peripheral blood. The receptors originated from a woman aged 60-70 years with acute or convalescent COVID-19.

This sequence joins TRBV4-1 and TRBJ2-1; TRBD1 might be the D (6 bases). This CDR3 is 16 amino acids long. Trimming removed 3 bases from V and 9 bases from J, with 21 bases in between. From germline, CDR1 is MGHRA and CDR2 YSYEKL. The CDR3 nucleotides read TGCGCCAGCAGCCAGGGCTTGGGTACAGGGTACGGTGAGCAGTTCTTC. Translated, it gives CASSQGLGTGYGEQFF.

The chain uses TRBV19 and TRBJ2-3, with 8 positions matching TRBD1. The CDR3 totals 13 residues. CDR1 is LNHDA and CDR2 is SQIVND in the germline V gene (reference sequence). Germline trimming cut 4 bases from V and 5 bases from J; bases unmatched to any gene: 2. DNA of the CDR3: TGTGCCAGTAGTAGAGACAGGGGAGATACGCAGTATTTT. This codes for CASSRDRGDTQYF.

The chain uses TRBV5-1 and TRBJ1-1, with D unresolved. The germline V gene has CDR1 SGHRS and CDR2 YFSETQ. Trimming took 0 bases from V and 1 from J, leaving 7 bases between them. The CDR3 covers 14 residues. CDR3 residues: CASSLDSGNTEAFF. For the CDR3, the DNA is TGCGCCAGCAGCTTGGATAGTGGGAACACTGAAGCTTTCTTT.

V is TRBV19 and J is TRBJ1-4, with 10 bases aligning to TRBD1. CDR3 length: 14 residues. V was clipped by 8 bases and J by 4 bases; unmatched bases: 4. Per germline, CDR1 LNHDA and CDR2 SQIVND (reference sequence). This chain's CDR3 is CASRDRGGNEKLFF. Here the CDR3 DNA reads TGTGCCAGTCGGGACAGGGGAGGTAATGAAAAACTGTTTTTT.

This clone has a single count. CDR3 in DNA: TGTGCCAGTAGAGGTCGACAGGAATACAATGAGCAGTTCTTC. Encoded protein: CASRGRQEYNEQFF. The chain joins TRBV19 to TRBJ2-1, with D possibly matching TRBD1 (6 bases). Germline-derived CDR1 and CDR2 are LNHDA and SQIVND (reference sequence). The CDR3 spans 14 residues. V shed 6 bases and J shed 4 bases, with 13 bases lying between them.

The chain couples TRBV7-9 to TRBJ1-2; D is perhaps TRBD1 (5 bases). The CDR3 loop spans 15 amino acids. The germline V gene encodes CDR1 SEHNR and CDR2 FQNEAQ (reference sequence). The V end was cut by 1 base, the J end by 0 bases, with 9 bases between. CDR3 in amino acids: CASSLGQSSNYGYTF. CDR3 nucleotide sequence: TGTGCCAGCAGCTTAGGACAGAGTTCTAACTATGGCTACACCTTC. Full variable domain (remainder filled in from reference TRBV7-9 and TRBJ1-2): DTGVSQNPRHKITKRGQNVTFRCDPISEHNRLYWYRQTLGQGPEFLTYFQNEAQLEKSRLLSDRFSAERPKGSFSTLEIQRTEQGDSAMYLCASSLGQSSNYGYTFGSGTRLTVV.

CDR3 sequence (DNA): TGCAGCGTGGGGCTGAGGACAGGGGGTGGCGAGCAGTACTTC. Its protein product is CSVGLRTGGGEQYF. This chain uses TRBV29-1 with TRBJ2-7, with 10 bases identical to TRBD1. CDR3 length equals 14 residues. CDR1 SQVTM and CDR2 ANQGSEA come from the germline V gene. With V trimmed by 6 bases and J by 6 bases, 11 bases remained unmatched.

This chain links TRBV19 with TRBJ1-2; 8 nucleotides align to TRBD1. V trimming: 3 bases; J trimming: 5 bases; junction bases outside the gene matches: 2. The CDR3 runs 13 residues. Germline CDR1 reads LNHDA; CDR2 reads SQIVND (reference sequence). The chain's CDR3 is CASSINRGYGYTF. The CDR3 nucleotides are TGTGCCAGTAGTATTAACAGGGGGTATGGCTACACCTTC.

The chain uses TRBV6-1 and TRBJ2-5; 7 nucleotides align to TRBD2. The CDR3 runs to 15 residues. Germline V gene data show CDR1 as MNHNS and CDR2 as SASEGT. V lost 3 bases and J lost 6; bases outside the gene matches: 10. The CDR3 coding sequence is TGTGCCAGCAGTGAGGTGGGAGGGCCGCGAAAGACCCAGTACTTC. It is translated as CASSEVGGPRKTQYF.

The chain links TRBV18 to TRBJ2-1; D is possibly TRBD1 (6 bases). Germline CDR1 KGHSH, CDR2 LQKENI. The CDR3 sequence is 15 residues long. V dropped 6 bases and J dropped 4 bases, with 16 bases sitting between them. The CDR3 DNA follows: TGTGCCAGCTCTCGAGGTGGGGGCCGGTACAATGAGCAGTTCTTC. Residues: CASSRGGGRYNEQFF. The entire variable domain, with the rest obtained from reference TRBV18 and TRBJ2-1, is as follows: NAGVMQNPRHLVRRRGQEARLRCSPMKGHSHVYWYRQLPEEGLKFMVYLQKENIIDESGMPKERFSAEFPKEGPSILRIQQVVRGDSAAYFCASSRGGGRYNEQFFGPGTRLTVL.

The V gene is TRBV18, the J gene TRBJ1-1, with TRBD1 identical over 8 bases. The CDR3 runs 14 residues. V shed 2 bases and J 3 bases; nucleotides not matched to a gene: 2. Germline V gives CDR1 KGHSH, CDR2 LQKENI. The chain's CDR3 is CASSPGQGHTEAFF. The DNA for the CDR3 is TGTGCCAGCTCACCAGGACAGGGACACACTGAAGCTTTCTTT.

The gene calls are TRBV6-5 and TRBJ2-5, with 7 nucleotides matching TRBD1. CDR3 length equals 15 residues. Looked up from germline, CDR1 is MNHEY and CDR2 is SVGAGI. V lost 7 bases and J lost 5; bases outside the gene matches: 13. CDR3 sequence: CASMRLPGGTETQYF. The CDR3 coding sequence is TGTGCCAGCATGAGACTCCCAGGGGGTACGGAGACCCAGTACTTC.

Only a few counts were recorded for this clone. The J gene is TRBJ1-2, the V gene TRBV7-6, with D possibly TRBD1 on 6 matching bases. The germline V gene encodes CDR1 SGHVS and CDR2 FNYEAQ. Trimming removed 3 bases at V and 6 bases at J, with 20 bases between. The CDR3 is made up of 16 amino acids. The DNA for the CDR3 is TGTGCCAGCAGCTTGCTGACAGGTTTACTCAGGGATGGCTACACCTTC. This translates into CASSLLTGLLRDGYTF. Full variable domain (remainder filled in from reference TRBV7-6 and TRBJ1-2): GAGVSQSPRYKVTKRGQDVALRCDPISGHVSLYWYRQALGQGPEFLTYFNYEAQQDKSGLPNDRFSAERPEGSISTLTIQRTEQRDSAMYRCASSLLTGLLRDGYTFGSGTRLTVV.

The chain combines TRBV20-1 with TRBJ2-7, with 8 bases aligning to TRBD1. Germline trimming cut 3 bases from V and 4 bases from J; bases unmatched to any gene: 8. CDR3 length: 14 amino acids. The germline CDR1 and CDR2 sequences are DFQATT and SNEGSKA (reference sequence). CDR3 protein: CSASWRQGMYEQYF. Written as DNA, the CDR3 is TGCAGTGCTAGTTGGAGACAGGGGATGTACGAGCAGTACTTC.

The chain combines TRBV29-1 with TRBJ1-1, with D perhaps matching TRBD1 (5 bases). Trimming pared 7 bases from V and 4 bases from J, leaving 13 bases between. Germline values: CDR1 SQVTM, CDR2 ANQGSEA. This CDR3 is 12 amino acids long. The CDR3 loop reads CSAGQGSTEAFF. DNA of the CDR3: TGCAGCGCTGGGCAGGGCTCCACTGAAGCTTTCTTT.

The chain carries TRBV6-6 and TRBJ1-6, with 7 bases fitting TRBD1. V shed 6 bases, J shed 0 bases, and the junction held 14 bases outside the gene matches. CDR1 and CDR2 (germline): MNHNY, SVGAGI (reference sequence). This CDR3 spans 19 amino acids. The chain's CDR3 is CASSRQGGGTSSYNSPLHF. The CDR3 DNA sequence: TGTGCCAGCAGCCGACAGGGAGGAGGTACGAGCTCCTATAATTCACCCCTCCACTTT.

This clone occurred once. The chain is built from TRBV30 and TRBJ2-1, with 11 bases fitting TRBD2. This CDR3 has 15 amino acids. Germline V gives CDR1 GTSNPN, CDR2 SVGIG (reference sequence). With V trimmed by 1 base and J by 4 bases, 3 bases remained unmatched. The DNA of the CDR3 is TGTGCCTGGAGTGGCGGACTAGCGGGTTACAATGAGCAGTTCTTC. This encodes CAWSGGLAGYNEQFF.

This clone was seen only a few times. The chain uses TRBV2 and TRBJ2-7; 7 bases line up with TRBD1. Per germline, CDR1 SNHLY and CDR2 FYNNEI. Losses at the gene ends were 3 bases for V and 7 bases for J; bases not matched to a gene: 6. This CDR3 spans 13 amino acids. In DNA, the CDR3 is TGTGCCAGCAGTGAGACAGGGATAGGGGAGCAGTACTTC. The encoded protein is CASSETGIGEQYF.

The chain is built from TRBV6-5 and TRBJ2-7; D is undetermined. Germline V gene sequence: CDR1 MNHEY, CDR2 SVGAGI. V shed 5 bases and J shed 3 bases, with 17 bases lying between them. CDR3 length: 15 residues. In DNA form, the CDR3 reads TGTGCCAGCAGTCCCACAGAAGCCCAAGTCTACGAGCAGTACTTC. The encoded protein is CASSPTEAQVYEQYF.

The chain has TRBV2 and TRBJ2-4; possibly TRBD1 for D (6 bases). Germline assignment: CDR1 SNHLY and CDR2 FYNNEI. CDR3 length: 16 residues. V was clipped by 7 bases and J by 0 bases, with 16 bases between them. CDR3 nucleotide sequence: TGTGCCAGCACTATACAGGGTCGGTTAGCCAAAAACATTCAGTACTTC. Translating gives CASTIQGRLAKNIQYF.

The chain employs TRBV11-1 and TRBJ2-7; D possibly corresponds to TRBD1 (6 bases). The CDR3 length is 14 residues. V shed 4 bases and J shed 2 bases, with 12 bases lying between them. Germline V lookup: CDR1 SGHAT, CDR2 FQDESV (reference sequence). The CDR3 here is CASSWTRGPYEQYF. The DNA of the CDR3 is TGTGCCAGCAGCTGGACCAGGGGCCCCTACGAGCAGTACTTC.

The chain combines TRBV5-6 with TRBJ1-2, with 7 bases aligning to TRBD1. Germline values: CDR1 SGHDT, CDR2 YYEEEE. J was trimmed by 6 bases and V by 1 base; bases with no gene match: 3. CDR3 size: 13 residues. CDR3 in DNA: TGTGCCAGCAGCTTGAGGCAGGGGGATGGCTACACCTTC. Its protein product is CASSLRQGDGYTF.

V is TRBV11-1 and J is TRBJ2-1; tentatively, D is TRBD2 (6 bases). The CDR3 consists of 17 residues. Germline CDR1 reads SGHAT; CDR2 reads FQDESV (reference sequence). Trimming shortened V by 0 bases and J by 4 bases, and 16 bases separated the two germline ends. This CDR3 reads CASSLAGVAVHYNEQFF. Here the CDR3 DNA reads TGTGCCAGCAGCTTAGCGGGAGTAGCGGTCCATTACAATGAGCAGTTCTTC.

The chain couples TRBV28 to TRBJ1-1; possible D gene TRBD1, 6 bases. CDR3 length equals 13 residues. CDR1 is MDHEN and CDR2 is SYDVKM in the germline V gene. The V end was cut by 5 bases, the J end by 12 bases, with 19 bases between. CDR3 region: CASSVGGYQGTFF. CDR3 DNA sequence: TGTGCCAGCAGTGTAGGGGGATATCAAGGTACTTTCTTT.

The chain joins TRBV19 to TRBJ2-3; no clear D. Trimming removed 1 base from V and 6 bases from J, with 11 bases in between. Germline lookup yields CDR1 LNHDA and CDR2 SQIVND (reference sequence). The CDR3 has 14 residues. For the CDR3, the DNA is TGTGCCAGTAGTATAGGACACAGTATGGATACGCAGTATTTT. This sequence encodes CASSIGHSMDTQYF. Supplemented by reference TRBV19 and TRBJ2-3, the full variable domain reads DGGITQSPKYLFRKEGQNVTLSCEQNLNHDAMYWYRQDPGQGLRLIYYSQIVNDFQKGDIAEGYSVSREKKESFPLTVTSAQKNPTAFYLCASSIGHSMDTQYFGPGTRLTVL.

The chain carries TRBV5-1 and TRBJ1-6; 10 positions agree with TRBD1. Germline trimming cut 3 bases from V and 6 bases from J; bases unmatched to any gene: 0. The CDR3 sequence is 14 residues long. Germline values: CDR1 SGHRS, CDR2 YFSETQ. The CDR3 DNA sequence: TGCGCCAGCAGCTGGGACAGGGGTAATTCACCCCTCCACTTT. It specifies CASSWDRGNSPLHF.